The rows below give T cell receptor beta chains drawn from one sample of a study of T cells after yellow fever vaccination. Each CDR3 protein gets one entry after TCRdb re-called the 5' RACE reads with MiXCR. The sample includes 300,000 to 350,000 distinct CDR3 sequences, around 8.1% of them seen just once. This specimen consisted of PBMCs, obtained roughly 46 days after the first yellow fever vaccination. These receptors originate from a man between 18 and 35 years old who received the YFV17D yellow fever vaccine. Each CDR3 is given with its conserved first and last residue. The D gene is left open where the match is weak. Not all rows give a size; the values are once, few, many and, for expanded clones, a class.

>few|TRBV2|TRBJ1-2|-
CASRSPGPARAAYGYTF
TGTGCCAGCAGGAGCCCAGGGCCGGCACGAGCGGCCTATGGCTACACCTTC
>-|TRBV6-5|TRBJ2-2|-
CASSYLKTANTGELFF
TGTGCCAGCAGTTACCTCAAGACAGCGAACACCGGGGAGCTGTTTTTT
>few|TRBV5-1|TRBJ2-5|-
CASSLIYSEETQYF
TGCGCCAGCAGCCTTATATACTCGGAGGAGACCCAGTACTTC
>few|TRBV15|TRBJ2-7|-
CATSRVGFGGTYEQYF
TGTGCCACCAGCAGAGTGGGTTTCGGGGGTACCTACGAGCAGTACTTC
>-|TRBV4-3|TRBJ1-2|-
CASSQEYYLVGGYTF
TGCGCCAGCAGCCAAGAATACTATTTAGTGGGTGGCTACACCTTC
>-|TRBV4-1|TRBJ1-6|-
CASSQDGETMSGANSPLHF
TGCGCCAGCAGCCAAGATGGGGAGACAATGTCCGGGGCTAATTCACCCCTCCACTTT
>few|TRBV11-2|TRBJ2-3|-
CASSRDGGSTTDTQYF
TGTGCCAGCAGCCGTGATGGCGGGTCCACCACAGATACGCAGTATTTT
>few|TRBV4-3|TRBJ1-2|TRBD1
CASSQDRGPNYGYTF
TGCGCCAGCAGCCAAGACAGGGGGCCAAACTATGGCTACACCTTC
>many|TRBV5-1|TRBJ2-1|-
CASSLGPTYNEQFF
TGCGCCAGCAGCTTGGGGCCGACGTACAATGAGCAGTTCTTC
>many|TRBV12-3/TRBV12-4|TRBJ2-7|-
CASSLGLEQYF
TGTGCCAGCAGCCTGGGTCTCGAGCAGTACTTC
>few|TRBV5-1|TRBJ1-2|-
CASRSLRDYGYTF
TGCGCCAGCAGATCCCTGAGGGACTATGGCTACACCTTC
>few|TRBV7-9|TRBJ2-7|TRBD1
CASSTLGQGFSGYEQYF
TGTGCCAGCAGCACCTTGGGACAGGGGTTTTCTGGCTACGAGCAGTACTTC
>many|TRBV4-2|TRBJ2-5|-
CASSQDRTYQETQYF
TGTGCCAGCAGCCAAGATCGGACCTACCAAGAGACCCAGTACTTC
>many|TRBV7-9|TRBJ2-2|-
CASSSMGSSGELFF
TGTGCCAGCAGCTCCATGGGCAGCTCCGGGGAGCTGTTTTTT
>-|TRBV6-1|TRBJ2-1|TRBD2
CASSLTGTTNNEQFF
TGTGCCAGCAGCCTTACCGGGACTACCAACAATGAGCAGTTCTTC
>-|TRBV3-1|TRBJ2-4|TRBD2
CASSQASGGWTKNIQYF
TGTGCCAGCAGCCAGGCTAGCGGGGGGTGGACCAAAAACATTCAGTACTTC
>few|TRBV20-1|TRBJ2-3|TRBD2
CSAPTSGGPQYF
TGCAGTGCGCCGACTAGCGGGGGGCCGCAGTATTTT
>-|TRBV6-5|TRBJ2-5|TRBD1
CASSSPTGTGETQYF
TGTGCCAGCAGTTCCCCTACCGGGACAGGAGAGACCCAGTACTTC
>-|TRBV12-3/TRBV12-4|TRBJ1-2|-
CASSLPLHGRGYTF
TGTGCCAGCAGTTTACCATTACACGGTCGGGGCTACACCTTC
>few|TRBV5-1|TRBJ2-1|-
CASRWSGYNEQFF
TGCGCCAGCCGGTGGTCGGGCTACAATGAGCAGTTCTTC
>-|TRBV9|TRBJ1-1|-
CASSVDDRFPSTEAFF
TGTGCCAGCAGCGTTGATGACAGGTTCCCCAGCACTGAAGCTTTCTTT
>few|TRBV5-4|TRBJ1-6|TRBD1
CASSRTGNYNSPLHF
TGTGCCAGCAGCCGGACAGGGAACTATAATTCACCCCTCCACTTT
>few|TRBV10-3|TRBJ1-1|-
CAISVQGGKGTEAFF
TGTGCCATCAGTGTTCAAGGGGGGAAGGGCACTGAAGCTTTCTTT
>few|TRBV5-1|TRBJ2-5|TRBD2
CASSFGLAGGHSETQYF
TGCGCCAGCAGCTTCGGACTAGCGGGGGGGCATTCAGAGACCCAGTACTTC
>-|TRBV19|TRBJ1-4|-
CASSDGTANEKLFF
TGTGCCAGTAGTGACGGGACGGCGAATGAAAAACTGTTTTTT
>few|TRBV4-2|TRBJ2-2|-
CASSPAQGELFF
TGTGCCAGCAGCCCGGCGCAGGGGGAGCTGTTTTTT
>-|TRBV7-2|TRBJ1-2|-
CASSPVAGRNGGGYTF
TGTGCCAGCAGCCCGGTGGCAGGCAGGAATGGGGGTGGCTACACCTTC
>-|TRBV24-1|TRBJ1-5|-
CATSAGGIQPQHF
TGTGCCACCAGTGCCGGAGGAATTCAGCCCCAGCATTTT